The source of this T cell receptor (beta chain) is a study of shared clonotypes between healthy human individuals. General observations from the study: Sequencing of the sorted subsets was shown by rarefaction to be incomplete despite large depth. Naive subsets usually exceeded memory subsets in estimated richness. Generation probabilities of non-shared clonotypes were lower (relative to those shared by all four donors). Only a few donors were included, so the genetic and exposure-history diversity represented was limited.

Worth noting for this clone: Its antigen is currently unknown. This same CDR3 is encoded by further DNA sequences in the sample.

Here immunoSEQ multiplex PCR was the method, and the copy in TCRdb shows in-frame clones only, minus some. Among 850,000 to 1,200,000 clones, around 74% were seen once, and the ten largest hold 1.4% to 1.5%. The sample was memory CD4+ T cells sorted from blood. Specified subset: CD45RA-negative fraction. The clonotype was recovered from a man younger than 30 in good health.

CDR3 bases: TGTGCCTGGAGCAGGGGGAGCTACAATGAGCAGTTCTTC. It yields the protein CAWSRGSYNEQFF. The V gene is TRBV30, the J gene TRBJ2-1; 7 nucleotides align to TRBD1. There are 13 residues in the CDR3. J lost 3 bases, V lost 3 bases, and 2 bases had no gene match. Germline V CDR1 and CDR2: GTSNPN, SVGIG (reference sequence). The whole variable domain, filled in from reference TRBV30 and TRBJ2-1, reads SQTIHQWPATLVQPVGSPLSLECTVEGTSNPNLYWYRQAAGRGLQLLFYSVGIGQISSEVPQNLSASRPQDRQFILSSKKLLLSDSGFYLCAWSRGSYNEQFFGPGTRLTVL.